This T cell receptor beta chain was recorded in a study of T cells in Graves' hyperthyroidism and ophthalmopathy. This clonotype was found many times. Antigen unknown. This CDR3 has 12 amino acids. Per germline, CDR1 DFQATT and CDR2 SNEGSKA (reference sequence). Trimming stripped 7 bases from V and 3 bases from J, with 10 bases between. Study findings and constraints: Most thyroid clonotypes with frequency above 0.001 were detected in blood.

9 to 10 ml fresh peripheral blood yielded the PBMCs. Amplification of TCR beta CDR3 regions used RNA as the template. First-round RT-PCR with HTBI primers amplified the TCR CDR3 region. TCRdb reanalysed the multiplex PCR reads using MiXCR and keeps one entry per CDR3 protein. The repertoire holds about 510,000 distinct CDR3 sequences, with roughly 15% as singletons. This TCR was sampled from a woman aged 40 to 55 with Graves' hyperthyroidism. The chain combines TRBV20-1 with TRBJ2-4; D is undetermined. Sequencing was performed on blood. DNA of the CDR3: TGCAGTGGAGCTGCCCACAAAAACATTCAGTACTTC. Translation gives CSGAAHKNIQYF.